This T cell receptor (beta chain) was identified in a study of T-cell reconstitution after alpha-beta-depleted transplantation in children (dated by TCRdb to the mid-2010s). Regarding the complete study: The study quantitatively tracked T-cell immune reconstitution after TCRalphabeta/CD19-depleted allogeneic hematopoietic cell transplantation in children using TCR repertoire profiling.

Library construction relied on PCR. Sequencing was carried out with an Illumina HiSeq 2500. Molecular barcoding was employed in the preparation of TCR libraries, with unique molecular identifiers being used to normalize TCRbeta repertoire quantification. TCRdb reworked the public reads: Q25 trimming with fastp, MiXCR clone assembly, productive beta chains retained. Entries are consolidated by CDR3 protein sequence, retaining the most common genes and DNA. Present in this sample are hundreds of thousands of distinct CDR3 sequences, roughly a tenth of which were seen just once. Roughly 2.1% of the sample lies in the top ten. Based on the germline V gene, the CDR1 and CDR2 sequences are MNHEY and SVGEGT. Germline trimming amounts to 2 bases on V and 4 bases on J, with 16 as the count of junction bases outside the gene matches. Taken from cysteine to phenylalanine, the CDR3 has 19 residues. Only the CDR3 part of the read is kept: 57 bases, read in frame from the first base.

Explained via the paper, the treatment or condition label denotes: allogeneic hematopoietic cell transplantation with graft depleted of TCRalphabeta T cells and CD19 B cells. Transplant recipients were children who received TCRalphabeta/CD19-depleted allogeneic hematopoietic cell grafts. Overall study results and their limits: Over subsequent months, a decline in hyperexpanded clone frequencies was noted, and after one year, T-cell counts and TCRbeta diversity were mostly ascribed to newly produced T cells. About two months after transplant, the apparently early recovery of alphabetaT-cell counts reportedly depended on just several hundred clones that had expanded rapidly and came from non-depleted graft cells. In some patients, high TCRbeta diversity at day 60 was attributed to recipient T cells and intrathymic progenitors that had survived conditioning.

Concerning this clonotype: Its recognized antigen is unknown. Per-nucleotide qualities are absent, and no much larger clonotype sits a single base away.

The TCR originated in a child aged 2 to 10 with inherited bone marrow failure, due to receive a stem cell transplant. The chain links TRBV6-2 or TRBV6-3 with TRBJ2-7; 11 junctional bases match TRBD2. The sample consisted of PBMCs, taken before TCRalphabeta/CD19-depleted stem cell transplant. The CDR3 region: CASSYRRIAGGPLPYEQYF. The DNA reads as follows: TGTGCCAGCAGTTACCGTCGAATAGCGGGAGGGCCTCTCCCTTACGAGCAGTACTTC.